This T cell receptor (beta chain) derives from a study of shared clonotypes between healthy human individuals. Every immunoSEQ plate was one replicate of a subset's evenly spread DNA. Profiling relied on immunoSEQ multiplex PCR, and the TCRdb table lists in-frame clones only, not all of them. The repertoire has 1 million to 1.3 million clones, approximately 80% of them found once; the top ten carry roughly 0.62%. The trim removed 1 base at V and 3 bases at J, leaving 5 bases unmatched. Germline loops: CDR1 MDHEN, CDR2 SYDVKM. The CDR3 loop spans 15 amino acids. Study findings and constraints: Naive CD4 clonotype sharing across several donors was about 5%.

This clone was seen a few times. Its antigen remains unidentified. The sequence was collected from a man younger than 35 in good health. Some clones in this sample may be carry-over from other donors' samples. Sequenced: memory CD4+ T cells from PBMCs. The sample's subset: CD45RA-negative fraction. J is TRBJ2-7 and V is TRBV28; 8 nucleotides match TRBD2. The DNA of the CDR3 is TGTGCCAGCAGTTTATCCGGGACTAGAAACTACGAGCAGTACTTC. Its translation: CASSLSGTRNYEQYF.